A single sample is the source of the 28 T cell receptor beta chains below, sequenced in a study of blood T cell repertoires in COVID-19. Profiled with immunoSEQ multiplex PCR; TCRdb holds only in-frame clones, not every one. The sample holds 50,000 to 55,000 clones, 82% seen once. Sequencing was done on a sample of peripheral blood. The receptor source for this set is a man of 80 years or more with COVID-19, enrolled during active disease.

V usage is TRBV5-1 and J usage is TRBJ1-1, with D unresolved. This CDR3 comprises 14 residues. Trimming shortened V by 4 bases and J by 1 base, and 11 bases separated the two germline ends. CDR1 and CDR2 (germline): SGHRS, YFSETQ. The CDR3 protein is CASSPREENTEAFF. CDR3 nucleotide sequence: TGCGCCAGCAGCCCCCGGGAGGAGAACACTGAAGCTTTCTTT. Based on the CDR3 plus reference TRBV5-1 and TRBJ1-1, the full variable domain is KAGVTQTPRYLIKTRGQQVTLSCSPISGHRSVSWYQQTPGQGLQFLFEYFSETQRNKGNFPGRFSGRQFSNSRSEMNVSTLELGDSALYLCASSPREENTEAFFGQGTRLTVV.

The chain has TRBV2 and TRBJ2-3; possibly TRBD2 for D (6 bases). The CDR3 covers 12 residues. Germline V gene sequence: CDR1 SNHLY, CDR2 FYNNEI. V was shortened by 6 bases and J by 6 bases, with 10 bases between the two germline ends. CDR3 sequence: CASSQAGDTQYF. The CDR3 nucleotides are TGTGCCAGCAGCCAGGCGGGGGATACGCAGTATTTT. Full variable domain (outside the CDR3, taken from reference TRBV2 and TRBJ2-3): EPEVTQTPSHQVTQMGQEVILRCVPISNHLYFYWYRQILGQKVEFLVSFYNNEISEKSEIFDDQFSVERPDGSNFTLKIRSTKLEDSAMYFCASSQAGDTQYFGPGTRLTVL.

The rearrangement links TRBV5-1 to TRBJ1-2; TRBD1 agrees at 9 bases. Germline CDR1 SGHRS, CDR2 YFSETQ. The CDR3 contains 14 residues. V trimming: 3 bases; J trimming: 8 bases; junction bases outside the gene matches: 8. The CDR3 region is CASSSPGQGVGYTF. The CDR3 nucleotides are TGCGCCAGCAGCTCCCCGGGACAGGGCGTGGGCTACACCTTC.

The CDR3 DNA reads TGTGCCAGCAGCCTAGGTGGAAACACCATATATTTT. Protein sequence: CASSLGGNTIYF. The chain combines TRBV5-8 with TRBJ1-3; D is unresolved. Germline V gene data show CDR1 as SGHTS and CDR2 as YDEGEE. The CDR3 is 12 residues long. Deletions cut 4 bases from V and 3 bases from J, with 5 bases between.

CDR3: CASSPRQNEKLFF. For the CDR3, the DNA is TGCGCCAGCAGCCCCAGACAGAATGAAAAACTGTTTTTT. V gene TRBV4-3 combines with J gene TRBJ1-4; D may be TRBD1 (5 bases). Per the germline V gene, CDR1 is LGHNA and CDR2 is YSLEER. This CDR3 contains 13 residues. V gave up 4 bases and J gave up 5 bases, with 8 bases separating them.

The chain carries TRBV5-8 and TRBJ2-1; TRBD2 agrees at 11 bases. Trimming cost V 4 bases and J 9 bases; bases outside gene matches: 9. The CDR3 has 15 residues. The germline gives CDR1 SGHTS, CDR2 YDEGEE. This CDR3 reads CASSPRLAGMGEQFF. CDR3 in DNA: TGTGCCAGCAGCCCAAGACTAGCGGGGATGGGTGAGCAGTTCTTC.

The chain recombines TRBV7-8 with TRBJ2-1, with unresolved D. Trimming left V 1 base short and J 4 bases short, with 8 bases between. CDR3 length: 14 residues. Germline values: CDR1 SGHVS, CDR2 FQNEAQ. The CDR3 spells CASSLDSNYNEQFF. The CDR3 DNA follows: TGTGCCAGCAGCTTAGACAGCAATTACAATGAGCAGTTCTTC.

The V gene is TRBV7-9, the J gene TRBJ2-1; 11 bases align to TRBD2. This CDR3 spans 16 amino acids. The ends lost 0 bases at V and 16 bases at J; junction bases unmatched: 14. Germline loops: CDR1 SEHNR, CDR2 FQNEAQ (reference sequence). The CDR3 DNA reads as TGTGCCAGCAGCTTAGCGAGCCCGGGACTAGCGGACCTCGACTTCTTC. Its protein is CASSLASPGLADLDFF.

The V and J genes are TRBV4-1 and TRBJ1-3; maybe TRBD1 (6 bases). The germline V gene encodes CDR1 MGHRA and CDR2 YSYEKL. Trimming pared 0 bases from V and 2 bases from J, leaving 23 bases between. The CDR3 consists of 20 residues. The DNA of the CDR3 is TGCGCCAGCAGCCAAGATCCCTTGTTCCGGAACAGGGCGACTGGAAACACCATATATTTT. This codes for CASSQDPLFRNRATGNTIYF.

The V call is TRBV7-2, the J call TRBJ2-3; D unclear. The ends were cut back, 5 bases at V and 3 bases at J, with 3 bases in the middle. Per the germline V gene, CDR1 is SGHTA and CDR2 is FQGNSA. The CDR3 extends over 11 amino acids. CDR3 protein: CASSRTDTQYF. CDR3 DNA: TGTGCCAGCAGCCGGACAGATACGCAGTATTTT.

The V call is TRBV3-1 (or the pseudogene TRBV3-2), the J call TRBJ1-6; D not certain. The ends were cut back, 9 bases at V and 6 bases at J, with 15 bases in the middle. Germline V CDR1 and CDR2: LGHDT, YNNKEL (reference sequence). The CDR3 consists of 14 residues. The CDR3 spells CASCQRQSNSPLHF. For the CDR3, the DNA is TGTGCCAGTTGTCAACGACAATCTAATTCACCCCTCCACTTT.

The CDR3 loop is CASSLPGSTDTQYF. The CDR3 bases are TGCGCCAGCAGCTTGCCAGGGAGCACAGATACGCAGTATTTT. The rearrangement uses TRBV5-1 and TRBJ2-3; a possible D gene is TRBD1 (5 bases). The germline V gene encodes CDR1 SGHRS and CDR2 YFSETQ. V gave up 1 base and J gave up 0 bases, with 6 bases separating them. CDR3 length: 14 amino acids.

V and J are TRBV6-2 or TRBV6-3 and TRBJ2-3; the D gene is possibly TRBD2 (6 bases). Per the germline V gene, CDR1 is MNHEY and CDR2 is SVGEGT. The CDR3 has 15 residues. Trimming shortened V by 4 bases and J by 4 bases, and 15 bases separated the two germline ends. The CDR3 is CASSWEASVADTQYF. The CDR3 coding sequence is TGTGCCAGCAGTTGGGAGGCTAGCGTAGCAGATACGCAGTATTTT.

The chain recombines TRBV6-5 with TRBJ2-1; 8 bases fit TRBD2. This CDR3 has 14 amino acids. V gave up 6 bases and J gave up 10 bases; unmatched junction bases: 11. Germline V lookup: CDR1 MNHEY, CDR2 SVGAGI. The CDR3 protein is CASRPLGTSREQFF. The CDR3 DNA reads as TGTGCCAGCAGACCCCTAGGGACTAGTCGCGAGCAGTTCTTC.

The rearrangement uses TRBV6-5 and TRBJ1-5; 7 bases fit TRBD1. The CDR3 length is 15 residues. V gave up 2 bases and J gave up 7 bases; unmatched junction bases: 8. Germline lookup yields CDR1 MNHEY and CDR2 SVGAGI. The CDR3 region is CASSYGAGGDQPQHF. Written as DNA, the CDR3 is TGTGCCAGCAGTTACGGCGCAGGGGGAGACCAGCCCCAGCATTTT.

Concerning this clone itself: Additional DNA sequences in this sample encode the identical CDR3. This chain joins TRBV30 and TRBJ2-3, with D possibly being TRBD2 (5 bases). Germline V gene lookup returns CDR1 GTSNPN and CDR2 SVGIG (reference sequence). CDR3 length equals 13 residues. V was trimmed by 2 bases and J by 0 bases, leaving 6 bases between them. CDR3 in amino acids: CAWSRGSTDTQYF. CDR3 DNA sequence: TGTGCCTGGAGTCGGGGTAGCACAGATACGCAGTATTTT.

The rearrangement uses TRBV19 and TRBJ2-7, with TRBD1 matching over 8 bases. Germline V gene data show CDR1 as LNHDA and CDR2 as SQIVND (reference sequence). The V and J ends lost 4 bases and 1 base, in that order; junction bases with no gene match: 9. The CDR3 has 16 amino acids. Written as DNA, the CDR3 is TGTGCCAGTAGTAGTCGACAGGGGCTGAAATCCTACGAGCAGTACTTC. As protein: CASSSRQGLKSYEQYF.

The chain carries TRBV6-6 and TRBJ2-1, with D possibly TRBD1 on 6 matching bases. Germline loops: CDR1 MNHNY, CDR2 SVGAGI (reference sequence). Trimming cost V 6 bases and J 8 bases, with 14 bases left between them. The CDR3 spans 13 residues. CDR3 residues: CASSRRGEDEQFF. CDR3 nucleotide sequence: TGTGCCAGCAGCCGCAGGGGTGAGGATGAGCAGTTCTTC.

The rearrangement links TRBV3-1 (or the pseudogene TRBV3-2) to TRBJ2-5; D remains unclear. Trimming pared 0 bases from V and 1 base from J, leaving 6 bases between. This CDR3 spans 14 amino acids. Germline V gene lookup returns CDR1 LGHDT and CDR2 YNNKEL (reference sequence). DNA for the CDR3: TGTGCCAGCAGCCAAGATCCGGTCCAAGAGACCCAGTACTTC. It is translated as CASSQDPVQETQYF.

This chain uses TRBV11-2 with TRBJ1-1; no clear D. Germline CDR1 and CDR2: SGHAT and FQNNGV. The V gene lost 5 bases and the J gene lost 2 bases, with 12 bases spanning the gap. CDR3 length: 14 residues. The CDR3 loop is CASSINRVNTEAFF. CDR3 in DNA: TGTGCCAGCAGCATAAATAGAGTAAACACTGAAGCTTTCTTT.

The chain recombines TRBV25-1 with TRBJ1-5; TRBD1 aligns across 8 bases. V shed 3 bases and J 2 bases; nucleotides not matched to a gene: 0. CDR3 size: 14 residues. Germline V gene lookup returns CDR1 MGHDK and CDR2 SYGVNS. The CDR3 protein is CASSETGGNQPQHF. CDR3 bases: TGTGCCAGCAGTGAGACAGGGGGCAATCAGCCCCAGCATTTT.

The chain combines TRBV7-3 with TRBJ2-5; 13 bases are a match to TRBD2. With 3 bases clipped from V and 5 bases from J, the junction kept 3 bases outside the gene matches. The CDR3 contains 15 residues. From germline, CDR1 is SGHTA and CDR2 FQGTGA. CDR3 in amino acids: CASSLEGLAGETQYF. The CDR3 coding sequence is TGTGCCAGCAGCTTGGAGGGACTAGCGGGGGAGACCCAGTACTTC.

The rearrangement joins TRBV5-1 to TRBJ1-4; weak D call: TRBD1 (6 bases). Germline CDR1 and CDR2: SGHRS and YFSETQ. V lost 0 bases to trimming and J lost 8 bases, with 11 bases between them. The CDR3 is made up of 14 amino acids. CDR3 sequence: CASSLGQGSEKLFF. DNA for the CDR3: TGCGCCAGCAGCTTGGGTCAGGGGAGCGAAAAACTGTTTTTT.

This chain links TRBV14 with TRBJ1-2, with D possibly being TRBD1 (6 bases). The CDR3 covers 15 residues. From germline, CDR1 is SGHDN and CDR2 FVKESK. Trimming took off 3 bases at V and 0 bases at J, with 11 bases between the two ends. The CDR3, as DNA: TGTGCCAGCAGCCATCAGGGGTTTGCTAACTATGGCTACACCTTC. Translating it yields CASSHQGFANYGYTF.

The rearrangement joins TRBV5-1 to TRBJ1-1; 7 bases match TRBD1. The junction had 7 bases not matched to a gene; V was cut back by 1 base and J by 1 base. Germline V gene data show CDR1 as SGHRS and CDR2 as YFSETQ. The CDR3 runs to 16 residues. CDR3 amino acids: CASSLRPGGSNTEAFF. The CDR3 nucleotides read TGCGCCAGCAGCTTGAGGCCAGGGGGGTCGAACACTGAAGCTTTCTTT. Based on the CDR3 plus reference TRBV5-1 and TRBJ1-1, the full variable domain is KAGVTQTPRYLIKTRGQQVTLSCSPISGHRSVSWYQQTPGQGLQFLFEYFSETQRNKGNFPGRFSGRQFSNSRSEMNVSTLELGDSALYLCASSLRPGGSNTEAFFGQGTRLTVV.

The rearrangement links TRBV15 to TRBJ2-1; possible D gene TRBD1, 6 bases. Per the germline V gene, CDR1 is LNHNV and CDR2 is YYDKDF (reference sequence). The V end lost 3 bases, the J end lost 5 bases, and 8 bases lay between the germline ends. The CDR3 is made up of 13 amino acids. This chain's CDR3 is CATSRAGDNEQFF. In nucleotides, the CDR3 is TGTGCCACCAGCAGGGCAGGGGACAATGAGCAGTTCTTC.

The rearrangement uses TRBV18 and TRBJ2-2; D unresolved. CDR1 is KGHSH and CDR2 is LQKENI in the germline V gene. The CDR3 runs 15 residues. V shed 0 bases and J shed 3 bases, with 8 bases lying between them. DNA for the CDR3: TGTGCCAGCTCACCACCCTCCCGGGACACCGGGGAGCTGTTTTTT. Encoded protein: CASSPPSRDTGELFF.

The chain couples TRBV18 to TRBJ1-4; 8 bases agree with TRBD1. Germline lookup yields CDR1 KGHSH and CDR2 LQKENI. The length of the CDR3 is 17 residues. After removal of 3 bases from V and 0 bases from J, the junction contained 6 bases not matched to a gene. CDR3: CASSPRRGPTTNEKLFF. The CDR3 DNA follows: TGTGCCAGCTCACCGCGCAGGGGGCCCACAACTAATGAAAAACTGTTTTTT.